This passage covers 3 T cell receptor beta chains from one sample sequenced in a study of PD-L1 blockade in urothelial cancer. TCRdb's copy holds only in-frame clones and misses some; the assay was immunoSEQ multiplex PCR. The sample holds about 43,000 clones, 85% to 90% seen once. Sequences were derived from PBMCs, sampled around atezolizumab (anti-PD-L1) treatment. Every receptor here comes from a woman aged 55-69 years with urothelial cancer.

The chain links TRBV28 to TRBJ2-3, with D perhaps TRBD1 (6 bases). Trimming took 5 bases from V and 4 from J, leaving 7 bases between them. The CDR3 spans 12 residues. Per germline, CDR1 MDHEN and CDR2 SYDVKM. CDR3 bases: TGTGCCAGCAGTACAGGGCCAGATACGCAGTATTTT. Its translation: CASSTGPDTQYF.

This clone was observed a handful of times. This chain's CDR3 is CASSPDRLNTEAFF. CDR3 coding DNA: TGTGCCAGCAGTCCCGACAGGTTGAACACTGAAGCTTTCTTT. V gene TRBV6-5 combines with J gene TRBJ1-1, with a tentative D call TRBD1 (6 bases). V gave up 5 bases and J gave up 0 bases, with 10 bases separating them. CDR1 and CDR2 (germline): MNHEY, SVGAGI. The CDR3 loop spans 14 amino acids.

CDR3 nucleotide sequence: TGTGCCAGCTCAGCTCCACAGGGCTCGAACTATGGCTACACCTTC. It is translated as CASSAPQGSNYGYTF. The chain recombines TRBV2 with TRBJ1-2; TRBD1 might be the D (6 bases). V lost 8 bases and J lost 2, with 18 bases in between. The CDR3 consists of 15 residues. CDR1 and CDR2 from the germline V gene are SNHLY and FYNNEI.